The rows below give T cell receptor beta chains drawn from one sample of a study of T-cell reconstitution after alpha-beta-depleted transplantation in children. TCRdb fed the PCR reads into MiXCR, producing one record per CDR3 protein. The table has around 960,000 distinct CDR3 sequences, around 30% seen once. Material: PBMCs, mostly from graft donor cells, obtained 360 days after TCRalphabeta/CD19-depleted stem cell transplant. All receptors derive from a boy in the first two years of life who had a stem cell transplant for SCID, so the T cells may come from the graft donor. Each CDR3 is given with its conserved first and last residue. A D gene is named only where the DNA matches it firmly. Clone sizes are given selectively: once, few, many, or a class where the clone is expanded.

CDR3aa | CDR3nt | v_gene | d_gene | j_gene | abundance
CASSADRVPNIQYF | TGTGCCAGCAGCGCCGACAGGGTCCCAAACATTCAGTACTTC | TRBV7-2 | TRBD1 | TRBJ2-4 | -
CASSPMAPGHRAYEQYF | TGTGCCAGCAGTCCAATGGCGCCCGGACACCGAGCCTACGAGCAGTACTTC | TRBV12-3/TRBV12-4 | - | TRBJ2-7 | few
CSGGQGTEAFF | TGCAGCGGCGGACAGGGCACTGAAGCTTTCTTT | TRBV29-1 | TRBD1 | TRBJ1-1 | few
CASSLGTDYNEQFF | TGTGCCAGCAGCTTAGGCACAGATTACAATGAGCAGTTCTTC | TRBV5-4 | - | TRBJ2-1 | many
CASSLDLRGELFF | TGTGCCAGCAGCTTAGATCTCAGGGGGGAGCTGTTTTTT | TRBV11-2 | - | TRBJ2-2 | few
CSAQLPGASTDTQYF | TGCAGTGCCCAACTCCCCGGGGCTAGCACAGATACGCAGTATTTT | TRBV20-1 | - | TRBJ2-3 | once
CASSASSYNSPLHF | TGTGCCAGCAGCGCTAGCTCCTATAATTCACCCCTCCACTTT | TRBV7-6 | - | TRBJ1-6 | -
CASSLDLSPNYGYTF | TGTGCCAGCAGCTTAGATTTAAGCCCCAACTATGGCTACACCTTC | TRBV7-2 | - | TRBJ1-2 | -
CASSQRDFATDTQYF | TGCGCCAGCAGCCAGAGGGACTTCGCCACAGATACGCAGTATTTT | TRBV4-3 | - | TRBJ2-3 | few
CADSGRQANTEAFF | TGTGCCGACTCAGGTAGGCAGGCGAACACTGAAGCTTTCTTT | TRBV2 | - | TRBJ1-1 | -
CATSRPTGATDTQYF | TGTGCCACCAGCAGACCTACGGGGGCCACAGATACGCAGTATTTT | TRBV15 | - | TRBJ2-3 | -
CSVETLSGREAFF | TGCAGCGTTGAAACCCTGAGTGGGCGCGAAGCTTTCTTT | TRBV29-1 | - | TRBJ1-1 | -
CATSRVSTEAFF | TGTGCCACCAGCAGAGTGAGCACTGAAGCTTTCTTT | TRBV15 | - | TRBJ1-1 | many
CATSDLKQGSTDTQYF | TGTGCCACCAGTGATTTGAAACAGGGGAGCACAGATACGCAGTATTTT | TRBV24-1 | TRBD1 | TRBJ2-3 | -
CASSPPTGGSDTQYF | TGCGCCAGCAGCCCACCGACAGGGGGCTCAGATACGCAGTATTTT | TRBV5-1 | TRBD1 | TRBJ2-3 | -
CASSLGIVVTPSTDTQYF | TGTGCCAGCAGCTTAGGGATAGTAGTCACCCCTAGCACAGATACGCAGTATTTT | TRBV7-8 | - | TRBJ2-3 | many
CASSPNPPKWTGGSEAFF | TGTGCCAGCTCACCAAACCCCCCCAAGTGGACAGGGGGATCTGAAGCTTTCTTT | TRBV18 | TRBD1 | TRBJ1-1 | few
CASSPPDRPYGYTF | TGTGCCAGCAGTCCCCCGGACAGGCCCTATGGCTACACCTTC | TRBV12-3/TRBV12-4 | TRBD1 | TRBJ1-2 | -
CASSYSGQLNSPLHF | TGTGCCAGCAGTTACTCAGGGCAGTTAAATTCACCCCTCCACTTT | TRBV6-5 | - | TRBJ1-6 | -
CASSSWGSGDTQYF | TGCGCCAGCAGCTCCTGGGGGTCGGGAGATACGCAGTATTTT | TRBV5-1 | - | TRBJ2-3 | -
CASTGRGLLNTEAFF | TGTGCCAGCACGGGCAGGGGGCTACTTAACACTGAAGCTTTCTTT | TRBV2 | TRBD1 | TRBJ1-1 | -
CASSSREGRYEQYF | TGTGCCAGCAGTTCCAGGGAGGGGAGGTACGAGCAGTACTTC | TRBV6-5 | TRBD2 | TRBJ2-7 | -
CASSLVGRNLNEQFF | TGTGCCAGCAGCTTAGTGGGGAGGAATTTGAATGAGCAGTTCTTC | TRBV11-2 | - | TRBJ2-1 | -
CAITREGSIDYGYTF | TGTGCCATCACTAGGGAGGGATCTATCGACTATGGCTACACCTTC | TRBV10-3 | - | TRBJ1-2 | few
CASSLTAGTGGGLTEAFF | TGTGCCAGCAGCTTAACGGCCGGGACAGGGGGCGGCTTGACTGAAGCTTTCTTT | TRBV7-3 | TRBD1 | TRBJ1-1 | -
CSARKHQNTEAFF | TGCAGTGCTAGAAAACACCAGAACACTGAAGCTTTCTTT | TRBV20-1 | - | TRBJ1-1 | -
CASSPPRQGPVTGELFF | TGTGCCAGCTCACCACCAAGACAGGGACCGGTCACCGGGGAGCTGTTTTTT | TRBV18 | TRBD1 | TRBJ2-2 | -
CASGTGYGNQPQHF | TGTGCCAGCGGGACCGGCTACGGCAATCAGCCCCAGCATTTT | TRBV6-1 | - | TRBJ1-5 | few
CSARNPLPGQNYEQYF | TGCAGTGCTAGAAACCCACTACCGGGACAGAACTACGAGCAGTACTTC | TRBV20-1 | TRBD1 | TRBJ2-7 | few
CASSQDGERGNTIYF | TGTGCCAGCAGCCAAGATGGGGAACGAGGAAACACCATATATTTT | TRBV4-2 | - | TRBJ1-3 | -
CASSLETRTNEKLFF | TGCGCCAGCAGCTTAGAGACGAGGACTAATGAAAAACTGTTTTTT | TRBV5-1 | - | TRBJ1-4 | -
CASSPYLVGARGYTF | TGTGCCAGCAGTCCTTACTTGGTCGGGGCACGGGGCTACACCTTC | TRBV12-3/TRBV12-4 | - | TRBJ1-2 | few
CASSSKTGVNSPLHF | TGTGCCAGCAGCTCTAAGACAGGGGTAAATTCACCCCTCCACTTT | TRBV7-2 | TRBD1 | TRBJ1-6 | -
CASSQAVGTAWGNEQFF | TGCGCCAGCAGCCAGGCCGTGGGTACAGCGTGGGGCAATGAGCAGTTCTTC | TRBV4-3 | - | TRBJ2-1 | -
CSVTTGFGNEQFF | TGCAGCGTTACTACAGGGTTTGGCAATGAGCAGTTCTTC | TRBV29-1 | - | TRBJ2-1 | -
CASRGTGRNTGELFF | TGTGCCAGCAGGGGGACAGGGCGGAACACCGGGGAGCTGTTTTTT | TRBV12-3/TRBV12-4 | TRBD1 | TRBJ2-2 | -
CASSPQGAGYEQYF | TGTGCCAGCAGCCCGCAGGGGGCAGGGTACGAGCAGTACTTC | TRBV12-3/TRBV12-4 | TRBD1 | TRBJ2-7 | -
CSAPPARGGTEAFF | TGCAGTGCTCCTCCCGCCAGGGGGGGGACTGAAGCTTTCTTT | TRBV20-1 | TRBD1 | TRBJ1-1 | -
CASSQDGELGNQPQHF | TGTGCCAGCAGCCAAGATGGAGAGTTAGGCAATCAGCCCCAGCATTTT | TRBV4-2 | - | TRBJ1-5 | few
CASSQDGGQGMFNTEAFF | TGTGCCAGCAGCCAAGATGGGGGGCAAGGCATGTTCAACACTGAAGCTTTCTTT | TRBV3-1 | - | TRBJ1-1 | few
CASSLEAGRGDTQYF | TGCGCCAGCAGCTTGGAGGCAGGGAGGGGAGATACGCAGTATTTT | TRBV5-1 | TRBD2 | TRBJ2-3 | once
CASSRRGSGISSYNEQFF | TGCGCCAGCAGCCGAAGGGGCAGCGGGATAAGCTCCTACAATGAGCAGTTCTTC | TRBV5-1 | TRBD2 | TRBJ2-1 | -
CASSLHGTGEGYTF | TGTGCCAGCAGTTTACACGGGACAGGGGAGGGCTACACCTTC | TRBV12-3/TRBV12-4 | TRBD1 | TRBJ1-2 | -
CASSPTGQGQPQHF | TGTGCCAGCTCACCAACTGGGCAGGGTCAGCCCCAGCATTTT | TRBV18 | - | TRBJ1-5 | -
CASSLAGGRKGMNTEAFF | TGCGCCAGCAGCTTGGCCGGCGGGCGAAAGGGTATGAACACTGAAGCTTTCTTT | TRBV5-1 | - | TRBJ1-1 | -
CASSRSSGEFQETQYF | TGTGCCAGCAGCCGATCTAGCGGGGAGTTCCAAGAGACCCAGTACTTC | TRBV14 | TRBD2 | TRBJ2-5 | -
CASSPPGGVVSGELFF | TGCGCCAGCAGCCCCCCAGGGGGCGTCGTATCCGGGGAGCTGTTTTTT | TRBV5-1 | TRBD1 | TRBJ2-2 | -
CASSLAGTGEQFF | TGTGCCAGCAGCTTAGCCGGGACAGGGGAGCAGTTCTTC | TRBV7-6 | TRBD1 | TRBJ2-1 | -
CASKVTPTTSYEQYF | TGTGCCAGCAAGGTAACGCCAACTACTTCCTACGAGCAGTACTTC | TRBV2 | - | TRBJ2-7 | -
CASTTSPSALYNEQFF | TGCGCCAGCACCACCTCCCCTAGCGCTCTATACAATGAGCAGTTCTTC | TRBV5-1 | - | TRBJ2-1 | few
CASSWGQFYEQYF | TGCGCCAGCAGCTGGGGACAGTTTTACGAGCAGTACTTC | TRBV5-1 | TRBD1 | TRBJ2-7 | -
CSVGKGDRLFF | TGCAGCGTTGGTAAAGGGGACAGACTGTTTTTT | TRBV29-1 | TRBD1 | TRBJ1-4 | few
CASSFDLTSGHYEQYF | TGTGCCAGCAGCTTCGACCTGACTAGCGGACACTACGAGCAGTACTTC | TRBV4-2 | TRBD2 | TRBJ2-7 | once
CASSPIGTSDRTDTQYF | TGTGCCAGCTCACCCATCGGGACTAGCGACCGCACAGATACGCAGTATTTT | TRBV18 | TRBD2 | TRBJ2-3 | -
CASSQVARSGANVLTF | TGCGCCAGCAGCCAAGTAGCCCGCTCTGGGGCCAACGTCCTGACTTTC | TRBV4-3 | - | TRBJ2-6 | -
CSVGTGLETQYF | TGCAGCGTCGGGACAGGGCTGGAGACCCAGTACTTC | TRBV29-1 | TRBD1 | TRBJ2-5 | -
CASSLVTGPYGYTF | TGCGCCAGCAGCTTGGTGACAGGCCCCTATGGCTACACCTTC | TRBV5-1 | - | TRBJ1-2 | -
CSASHRGGTEAFF | TGCAGTGCTAGCCACAGGGGAGGCACTGAAGCTTTCTTT | TRBV20-1 | TRBD1 | TRBJ1-1 | -
CASSSLGGEADTQYF | TGTGCCAGCAGCTCACTGGGGGGGGAAGCAGATACGCAGTATTTT | TRBV7-8 | TRBD2 | TRBJ2-3 | -
CAISLREGGPYNEQFF | TGTGCCATCAGCCTTCGAGAGGGAGGGCCCTACAATGAGCAGTTCTTC | TRBV10-3 | TRBD2 | TRBJ2-1 | few